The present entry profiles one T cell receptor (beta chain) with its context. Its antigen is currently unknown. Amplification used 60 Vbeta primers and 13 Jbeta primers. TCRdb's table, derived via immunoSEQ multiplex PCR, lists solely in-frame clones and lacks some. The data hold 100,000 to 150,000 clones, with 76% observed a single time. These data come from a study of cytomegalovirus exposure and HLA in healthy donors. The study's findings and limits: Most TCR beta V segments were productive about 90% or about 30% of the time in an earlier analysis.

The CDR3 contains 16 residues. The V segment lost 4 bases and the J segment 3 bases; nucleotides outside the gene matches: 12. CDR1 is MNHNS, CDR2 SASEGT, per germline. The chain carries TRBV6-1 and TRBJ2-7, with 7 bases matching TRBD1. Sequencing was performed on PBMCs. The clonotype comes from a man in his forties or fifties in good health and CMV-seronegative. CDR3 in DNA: TGTGCCAGCAGTGGTCCAGGGGGTAAAAACTACTACGAGCAGTACTTC. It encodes CASSGPGGKNYYEQYF.